The T cell receptor beta chain described here comes from a study of blood T cells in healthy people across ages. To note about this clonotype: A much larger clonotype is one base distant, so this may be a read error.

This CDR3 spans 11 amino acids. A J-beta primer mix and a sample-barcoded 5' primer were used in a second PCR of roughly 7 to 12 cycles. TCRdb fed the 5' RACE reads into MiXCR, producing one record per CDR3 protein. This table has fewer than 750,000 distinct CDR3 sequences, roughly half appearing once. The chain employs TRBV12-3 or TRBV12-4 and TRBJ2-3, with no clear D. The sequencing sample was made of blood. The TCR originated in a woman aged 80 or over in good health. In nucleotides, the CDR3 is TGTGCCAACAGTTTACAGCTAGCGCAGTATTTT. This codes for CANSLQLAQYF.